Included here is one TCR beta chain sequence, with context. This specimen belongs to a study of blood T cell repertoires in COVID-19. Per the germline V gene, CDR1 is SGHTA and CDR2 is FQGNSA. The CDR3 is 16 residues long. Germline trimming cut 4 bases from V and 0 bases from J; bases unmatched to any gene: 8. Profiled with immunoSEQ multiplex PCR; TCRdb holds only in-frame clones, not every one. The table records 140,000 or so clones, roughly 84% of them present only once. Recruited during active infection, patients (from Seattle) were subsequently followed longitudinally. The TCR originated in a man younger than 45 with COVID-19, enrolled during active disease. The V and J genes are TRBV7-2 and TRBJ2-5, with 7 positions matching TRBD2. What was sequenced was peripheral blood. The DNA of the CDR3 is TGTGCCAGCAGCTCCCTCTTGGGGGGGAACCAAGAGACCCAGTACTTC. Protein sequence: CASSSLLGGNQETQYF.